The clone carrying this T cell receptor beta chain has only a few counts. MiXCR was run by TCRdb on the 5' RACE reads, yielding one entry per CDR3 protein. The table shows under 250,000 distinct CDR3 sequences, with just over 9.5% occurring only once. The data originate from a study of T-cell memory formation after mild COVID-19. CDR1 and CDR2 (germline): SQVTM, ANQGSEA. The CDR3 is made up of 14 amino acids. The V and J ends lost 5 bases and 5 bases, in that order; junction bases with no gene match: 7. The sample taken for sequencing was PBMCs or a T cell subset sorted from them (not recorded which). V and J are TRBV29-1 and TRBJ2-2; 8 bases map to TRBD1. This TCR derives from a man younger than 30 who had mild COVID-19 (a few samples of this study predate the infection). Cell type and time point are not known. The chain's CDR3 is CSVIQGQETGELFF. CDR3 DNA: TGCAGCGTTATCCAGGGACAGGAGACCGGGGAGCTGTTTTTT.